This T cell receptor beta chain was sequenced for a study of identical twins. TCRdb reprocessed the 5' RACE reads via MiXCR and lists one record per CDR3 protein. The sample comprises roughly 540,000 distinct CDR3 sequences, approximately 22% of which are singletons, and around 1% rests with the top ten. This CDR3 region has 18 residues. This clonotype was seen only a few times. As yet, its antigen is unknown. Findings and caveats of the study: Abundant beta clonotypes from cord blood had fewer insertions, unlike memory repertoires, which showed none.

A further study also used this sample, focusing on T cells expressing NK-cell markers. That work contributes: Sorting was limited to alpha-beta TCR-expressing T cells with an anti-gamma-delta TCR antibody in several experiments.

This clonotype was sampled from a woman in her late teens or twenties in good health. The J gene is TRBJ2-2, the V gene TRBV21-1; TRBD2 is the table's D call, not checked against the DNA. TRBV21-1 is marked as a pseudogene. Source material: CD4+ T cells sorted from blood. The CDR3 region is CASSKGRGLLANTGELFF. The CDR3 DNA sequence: TGTGCCAGCAGCAAAGGAAGGGGACTCCTTGCGAACACCGGGGAGCTGTTTTTT.